This T cell receptor beta chain originates from a study of beta chain features in type 1 diabetes (dated by TCRdb to 2016 to 2019). Regarding the study in general: Patients and healthy donors did not differ in mean age, gender distribution, total cell number or subset yield. A total of around 110,000,000 sorted cells were examined across all samples, and a strong correlation was observed between cell number per subset and RNA yield. Whereas all 28 donors provided naive and central memory subsets, regulatory and stem cell-like memory subsets were isolated from just 8 patients and roughly 8 healthy donors. In the study, recently diagnosed type 1 diabetes patients and matched healthy donors were compared on the TCRB repertoires of their sorted circulating CD4+ T cell subsets.

All of the isolated RNA was reverse transcribed with the High Capacity cDNA Reverse Transcription Kit, so expressed TCRB transcripts were sequenced. Deep immunoSEQ sequencing was performed on naive, central memory and regulatory T cell samples, with an average of around 3.5 million total reads per sample. Sorted cells were lysed in RLT buffer, and RNA was extracted using DNase-treated RNeasy Micro or Mini kits according to cell number. To prevent cross-contamination, every cell subset was processed on its own, while patient and healthy donor samples were processed together. TCRB sequences were amplified from cDNA with the immunoSEQ multiplex PCR, producing 87-bp fragments spanning the CDR3 region. Amplicons were sequenced on the Illumina HiSeq platform. As for the original processing: Synthetic template baselines were used to correct PCR bias computationally, reads within Hamming distance 2 were collapsed together, and singletons that could not be merged were discarded. Reads were aligned to IMGT to assign V, D and J genes, CDR3 length, and insertions or deletions at six rearrangement sites. Clonotype counts were normalized to sorted cell number within each subset before computing true diversity and Gini coefficients with the tcR R package. The overlap coefficient, calculated on TCRB nucleotide sequences, was used to quantify repertoire sharing. The source is immuneACCESS, and TCRdb retained only in-frame sequences with V and J called. Part of the clones is not carried over; for the studies checked, unresolved V genes explain less than half of this, and the remainder is unexplained. The V and J calls and clone size were taken over from that table, and D and trimming were inferred from the DNA. The sample includes 120,000 to 150,000 clones, with 13% observed a single time. The ten largest clonotypes hold 1.3% of the sample.

In regard to this clone: It lacks a known antigen. No quality values exist for individual bases; no much larger clone is one base distant. Other DNA sequences in the same sample also yield this CDR3.

A single peripheral blood draw of approximately 120 mL on average was collected from each donor into heparinised tubes. Using a panel that included CD45RO, CCR7, CD25, CD127, CD95 and CD27, naive, central memory, regulatory and stem cell-like memory CD4+ T cells were sorted on a BD FACSAria II. Every sorted population had a purity above 98%. PBMCs were isolated right away by Lymphoprep density gradient centrifugation and were stained directly, without culture. So that batch effects would be minimized, each experiment stained and sorted samples in pairs, pairing one healthy donor with one patient. Findings and caveats that apply to the study as a whole: Fewer insertions and more nucleotide deletions at VDJ recombination sites were observed in patients with type 1 diabetes, implying thymic rearrangement abnormalities. Type 1 diabetes patients showed a moderate but significant shortening of TCRB CDR3 length in all four CD4+ subsets. Shorter templates might be favored by PCR, yet because patient and control samples were amplified and corrected together, any such skew would affect both groups equally. Because cDNA was sequenced instead of genomic DNA, activated cells with high expression could be over-represented, although the groups did not differ in activation or CD3 levels. HLA sub-analyses involved small numbers of individuals, so any influence of HLA type on TCRB rearrangement remained unresolved. Naive, central memory and regulatory TCRB repertoires appeared more similar among patients than among healthy donors.

From a lookup of the germline V gene, CDR1 and CDR2 are MDHEN and SYDVKM. The CDR3 holds 14 amino acids from the cysteine to the phenylalanine. Only the CDR3 part of the read is kept: 42 bases, read in frame from the first base. V trim: 2 bases; J trim: 3 bases; unmatched bases: 3. The chain is encoded by TRBV28 joined to TRBJ1-1; 7 central nucleotides agree with TRBD1. The specimen was central memory CD4+ T cells from blood. This receptor was identified in a man younger than 35 with type 1 diabetes. The DNA is TGTGCCAGCAGTTTAGGCAGGGGGGACACTGAAGCTTTCTTT. Its product reads: CASSLGRGDTEAFF.